The 26 T cell receptor beta chains given below trace back to one sample, sequenced in a study of PD-L1 blockade in urothelial cancer (dated by TCRdb to about 2017). The time point label, read with the paper, signifies: pretreatment peripheral blood. The method behind the library was the immunoSEQ multiplex PCR assay. The immuneACCESS repertoire file appears here via TCRdb, limited to in-frame rearrangements. These files lack a portion of the clones; in checked studies, under half of the deficit traces to unresolved V genes, and the cause of the others is not known. Recorded for this sample are about 130,000 clones; around 84% of them occurred a single time. The ten largest clonotypes hold 3.2% of the sample. Source: PBMCs, taken around atezolizumab (anti-PD-L1) treatment. These receptors all come from a man in his forties or fifties with urothelial cancer.

This clone appeared a few times. The chain links TRBV7-8 to TRBJ1-2; D ambiguous. Germline loops: CDR1 SGHVS, CDR2 FQNEAQ. This CDR3 spans 14 amino acids. Trimming cost V 2 bases and J 5 bases, with 12 bases left between them. Written as DNA, the CDR3 is TGTGCCAGCAGCTTACATCAGACACCATATGGCTACACCTTC. Translated: CASSLHQTPYGYTF.

The chain links TRBV14 to TRBJ2-5; a weak D match, TRBD1 (7 bases). Trimming removed 2 bases at V and 5 bases at J, with 15 bases between. This CDR3 is 15 amino acids long. The germline gives CDR1 SGHDN, CDR2 FVKESK. The CDR3, as DNA: TGTGCCAGCAGCCAACAACAGGGGAGGCTGGAGACCCAGTACTTC. Translation gives CASSQQQGRLETQYF.

This clone occurred once. The chain uses TRBV25-1 and TRBJ2-5, with 10 bases aligning to TRBD1. Germline CDR1 and CDR2: MGHDK and SYGVNS. V shed 5 bases, J shed 5 bases, and the junction held 8 bases outside the gene matches. The CDR3 has 15 amino acids. This CDR3 reads CASSLGTGATETQYF. The CDR3 DNA reads as TGTGCCAGCAGTCTCGGGACAGGGGCTACTGAGACCCAGTACTTC.

The chain combines TRBV18 with TRBJ1-2; weak D call: TRBD1 (5 bases). Trimming took 2 bases from V and 3 from J, leaving 7 bases between them. The CDR3 totals 13 residues. Germline V gene data show CDR1 as KGHSH and CDR2 as LQKENI. This CDR3 is CASSPGGDYGYTF. CDR3 nucleotides: TGTGCCAGCTCACCAGGAGGGGACTATGGCTACACCTTC.

A few counts support this clone. The gene calls are TRBV7-3 and TRBJ1-6; 8 bases match TRBD1. Losses at the gene ends were 6 bases for V and 5 bases for J; bases not matched to a gene: 6. This CDR3 comprises 15 residues. Germline CDR1 reads SGHTA; CDR2 reads FQGTGA. The CDR3 region has the DNA TGTGCCAGCAGGAAGGAGACAGGGGATAATTCACCCCTCCACTTT. It codes for CASRKETGDNSPLHF.

The gene calls are TRBV18 and TRBJ2-1; D is perhaps TRBD2 (5 bases). The CDR3 extends over 12 amino acids. V lost 8 bases, J lost 6 bases, and 11 bases lay in between. Germline CDR1 is KGHSH and CDR2 is LQKENI. The CDR3 coding sequence is TGTGCCAGCGAACTAACTAGCAATGAGCAGTTCTTC. As protein: CASELTSNEQFF. The full variable domain, completed using reference TRBV18 and TRBJ2-1, is NAGVMQNPRHLVRRRGQEARLRCSPMKGHSHVYWYRQLPEEGLKFMVYLQKENIIDESGMPKERFSAEFPKEGPSILRIQQVVRGDSAAYFCASELTSNEQFFGPGTRLTVL.

In its sample, this clone was seen once. The chain employs TRBV7-3 and TRBJ2-2; D is possibly TRBD1 (5 bases). The CDR3 has 13 residues. V was cut by 6 bases and J by 7 bases, with 12 bases left in between. The V gene's germline CDR1 is SGHTA and CDR2 FQGTGA. CDR3 nucleotide sequence: TGTGCCAGCAGGCTCAGGGATGTCGGGGAGCTGTTTTTT. Translation gives CASRLRDVGELFF.

V is TRBV5-4 and J is TRBJ2-3; D unresolved. The CDR3 is 14 amino acids. Trimming shortened V by 0 bases and J by 0 bases, and 5 bases separated the two germline ends. The germline V gene has CDR1 SGHNT and CDR2 YYREEE (reference sequence). The CDR3 coding sequence is TGTGCCAGCAGCTTGGGACTGAGCACAGATACGCAGTATTTT. Encoded protein: CASSLGLSTDTQYF.

This clone has only a few counts. The V gene is TRBV9, the J gene TRBJ2-1; D possibly corresponds to TRBD2 (5 bases). The length of the CDR3 is 15 residues. The ends were cut back, 0 bases at V and 3 bases at J, with 10 bases in the middle. Germline V gene sequence: CDR1 SGDLS, CDR2 YYNGEE. The CDR3 sequence: CASSVDSVSYNEQFF. The CDR3 nucleotides read TGTGCCAGCAGCGTAGATAGCGTTAGCTACAATGAGCAGTTCTTC.

The V and J genes are TRBV2 and TRBJ1-5, with 9 bases that match TRBD1. Germline assignment: CDR1 SNHLY and CDR2 FYNNEI. V was pared by 6 bases and J by 3 bases, with 3 bases of the junction left unmatched. The CDR3 totals 14 residues. The CDR3 coding sequence is TGTGCCAGCAGCGGGGACAGGGCCAATCAGCCCCAGCATTTT. Protein sequence: CASSGDRANQPQHF. Full variable domain (remainder filled in from reference TRBV2 and TRBJ1-5): EPEVTQTPSHQVTQMGQEVILRCVPISNHLYFYWYRQILGQKVEFLVSFYNNEISEKSEIFDDQFSVERPDGSNFTLKIRSTKLEDSAMYFCASSGDRANQPQHFGDGTRLSIL.

CDR3 residues: CASTLPDRSSTDTQYF. Here the CDR3 DNA reads TGTGCCAGCACTCTCCCGGACAGGTCGAGCACAGATACGCAGTATTTT. The V and J genes are TRBV6-4 and TRBJ2-3; 7 bases fit TRBD1. After removal of 7 bases from V and 0 bases from J, the junction contained 10 bases not matched to a gene. The CDR3 contains 16 residues. Per the germline V gene, CDR1 is MRHNA and CDR2 is SNTAGT.

The chain has TRBV19 and TRBJ2-4; TRBD2 agrees at 13 bases. CDR3 length: 16 residues. Germline assignment: CDR1 LNHDA and CDR2 SQIVND (reference sequence). V shed 5 bases and J 8 bases; nucleotides not matched to a gene: 9. The DNA for the CDR3 is TGTGCCAGTAGTCCACGGACTAGCGGGAGAAGGTACATTCAGTACTTC. This sequence encodes CASSPRTSGRRYIQYF.

This chain connects TRBV25-1 to TRBJ1-1; no clear D. The CDR3 is made up of 11 amino acids. V was pared by 6 bases and J by 7 bases, with 9 bases between. CDR1 is MGHDK, CDR2 SYGVNS, per germline. CDR3 in DNA: TGTGCCAGCAGCGCCCCGGGTGAAGCTTTCTTT. It specifies CASSAPGEAFF.

In this sample, this clone turned up a few times. The CDR3 DNA reads TGTGCCAGCAGGCCCCCTGGGCCGGGAGTTAACATTCAGTACTTC. Translation: CASRPPGPGVNIQYF. The chain recombines TRBV28 with TRBJ2-4, with D perhaps TRBD2 (6 bases). This CDR3 has 15 residues. Germline V gives CDR1 MDHEN, CDR2 SYDVKM. The V end was cut by 6 bases, the J end by 7 bases, with 19 bases between.

Only one count was recorded for this clone. The chain is built from TRBV25-1 and TRBJ2-1, with 7 bases that match TRBD1. J lost 9 bases, V lost 3 bases, and 5 bases had no gene match. The germline CDR1 and CDR2 sequences are MGHDK and SYGVNS. CDR3 length equals 13 residues. Here the CDR3 reads CASSETGPFEQFF. The DNA for the CDR3 is TGTGCCAGCAGTGAGACAGGGCCCTTTGAGCAGTTCTTC. The full variable domain, with the rest looked up from reference TRBV25-1 and TRBJ2-1, is EADIYQTPRYLVIGTGKKITLECSQTMGHDKMYWYQQDPGMELHLIHYSYGVNSTEKGDLSSESTVSRIRTEHFPLTLESARPSHTSQYLCASSETGPFEQFFGPGTRLTVL.

The chain combines TRBV7-3 with TRBJ1-2, with a weak D call TRBD1 (5 bases). CDR3 size: 16 residues. Germline CDR1 reads SGHTA; CDR2 reads FQGTGA. Trimming removed 7 bases from V and 7 bases from J, with 25 bases in between. The CDR3 DNA follows: TGTGCCAGCAATACACGTGGGGTCCATTACGGGGGTGGCTACACCTTC. This translates into CASNTRGVHYGGGYTF.

This sequence joins TRBV9 and TRBJ2-3; TRBD2 aligns across 11 bases. The germline V gene has CDR1 SGDLS and CDR2 YYNGEE. This CDR3 is 16 amino acids long. Trimming cost V 3 bases and J 3 bases; bases outside gene matches: 6. CDR3 sequence reads: CASSAAGLAVTDTQYF. The CDR3 region has the DNA TGTGCCAGCAGCGCCGCGGGACTAGCGGTTACAGATACGCAGTATTTT.

The J gene is TRBJ1-1, the V gene TRBV30; TRBD1 is a possible D gene (5 bases). The CDR3 consists of 11 residues. With 5 bases removed from V and 11 bases from J, the gap between germline ends came to 15 bases. Germline V lookup: CDR1 GTSNPN, CDR2 SVGIG (reference sequence). The CDR3 nucleotides are TGTGCCTGGGGGGACTACGTAGGGGCTTTCTTT. Amino acids: CAWGDYVGAFF.

The rearrangement links TRBV4-2 to TRBJ1-6; no definite D call. Trimming pared 6 bases from V and 0 bases from J, leaving 12 bases between. Germline V gene lookup returns CDR1 LGHNA and CDR2 YNFKEQ. There are 16 residues in the CDR3. The DNA for the CDR3 is TGTGCCAGCAGTCCTTATACTTTCTCCTATAATTCACCCCTCCACTTT. Encoded protein: CASSPYTFSYNSPLHF.

This CDR3 reads CASSLPQHRGKLYNEQFF. The CDR3 DNA reads TGTGCCAGCAGCCTCCCTCAACACAGGGGGAAGTTGTACAATGAGCAGTTCTTC. J is TRBJ2-1 and V is TRBV7-9; TRBD1 aligns across 8 bases. CDR1 and CDR2 from the germline V gene are SEHNR and FQNEAQ (reference sequence). The CDR3 consists of 18 residues. V lost 5 bases to trimming and J lost 4 bases; unmatched junction nucleotides: 16. Using reference TRBV7-9 and TRBJ2-1 for the parts outside the CDR3, the full variable domain is DTGVSQNPRHKITKRGQNVTFRCDPISEHNRLYWYRQTLGQGPEFLTYFQNEAQLEKSRLLSDRFSAERPKGSFSTLEIQRTEQGDSAMYLCASSLPQHRGKLYNEQFFGPGTRLTVL.

The genes are TRBV11-3 and TRBJ2-1; TRBD1 matches 7 bases. V lost 4 bases to trimming and J lost 1 base; unmatched junction nucleotides: 7. This CDR3 comprises 16 residues. The germline V gene has CDR1 SGHNT and CDR2 YENEEA. CDR3 sequence: CASSSNRGSSYNEQFF. Here the CDR3 DNA reads TGTGCCAGCAGCTCAAACAGGGGAAGTTCCTACAATGAGCAGTTCTTC.

The chain has TRBV7-2 and TRBJ1-1; 7 nucleotides align to TRBD1. With V trimmed by 1 base and J by 4 bases, 9 bases remained unmatched. Looked up from germline, CDR1 is SGHTA and CDR2 is FQGNSA. The CDR3 length is 16 residues. CDR3 residues: CASSLEGAIAGTEAFF. The CDR3 nucleotides are TGTGCCAGCAGCTTAGAGGGGGCTATAGCTGGCACTGAAGCTTTCTTT.

This chain links TRBV27 with TRBJ2-7, with 8 positions matching TRBD1. The CDR3 totals 15 residues. CDR1 MNHEY and CDR2 SMNVEV come from the germline V gene (reference sequence). The J segment lost 0 bases and the V segment lost 3 bases, leaving 4 bases of the junction unmatched. CDR3 DNA: TGTGCCAGCAGTTTCCGACAGGGGAGCTCCTACGAGCAGTACTTC. Translating it yields CASSFRQGSSYEQYF.

The V gene is TRBV9, the J gene TRBJ2-3; possibly TRBD2 for D (5 bases). CDR3 length: 14 residues. Trimming stripped 1 base from V and 0 bases from J, with 6 bases between. CDR1 is SGDLS, CDR2 YYNGEE, per germline. The CDR3 here is CASSVSGSTDTQYF. CDR3 nucleotides: TGTGCCAGCAGCGTAAGCGGTAGCACAGATACGCAGTATTTT.

The chain joins TRBV10-3 to TRBJ1-1, with D possibly being TRBD1 (6 bases). V lost 10 bases to trimming and J lost 1 base, with 19 bases between them. Germline loops: CDR1 ENHRY, CDR2 SYGVKD. The CDR3 runs to 15 residues. This CDR3 is CATDEGEWGNTEAFF. As DNA, the CDR3 is TGTGCCACCGATGAGGGGGAATGGGGGAACACTGAAGCTTTCTTT.

V and J are TRBV9 and TRBJ2-2, with a tentative D call TRBD1 (6 bases). Germline lookup yields CDR1 SGDLS and CDR2 YYNGEE. This CDR3 contains 14 residues. Trimming pared 3 bases from V and 6 bases from J, leaving 12 bases between. The CDR3: CASSATTGPGELFF. CDR3 DNA sequence: TGTGCCAGCAGCGCCACCACAGGGCCCGGGGAGCTGTTTTTT.